Presented here are 15 T cell receptor beta chains from one specimen sequenced in a study of radiation and T cells in renal cell carcinoma. Time point here: baseline pretreatment blood. Regarding treatment: 15 Gy SBRT to primary tumor, nephrectomy 4 weeks later. TCRdb's table, derived via immunoSEQ multiplex PCR, lists solely in-frame clones and lacks some. Counted here are tens of thousands of clones, about four fifths occurring once; the ten biggest clones make up approximately 6.4%. The sequencing here drew on blood, taken from a patient whose treatment included radiotherapy and nephrectomy. The origin of the receptors is a man between 60 and 75 years old with renal cell carcinoma.

The chain joins TRBV7-9 to TRBJ1-6, with D hard to call. In germline, CDR1 is SEHNR, CDR2 FQNEAQ (reference sequence). CDR3 length: 18 residues. V was pared by 4 bases and J by 0 bases, with 16 bases between. The CDR3 here is CASSSIVGRSSYNSPLHF. CDR3 sequence (DNA): TGTGCCAGCAGCTCCATCGTCGGACGGAGCTCCTATAATTCACCCCTCCACTTT.

The gene calls are TRBV4-3 and TRBJ2-3; TRBD2 aligns across 8 bases. Per germline, CDR1 LGHNA and CDR2 YSLEER. The CDR3 is made up of 15 amino acids. V trimming: 5 bases; J trimming: 4 bases; junction bases outside the gene matches: 8. DNA of the CDR3: TGCGCCAGCAGCGCCGCGGGGGGTGTTTCAGATACGCAGTATTTT. It encodes CASSAAGGVSDTQYF.

This rearrangement joins TRBV19 to TRBJ1-2; 7 bases fit TRBD1. The CDR3 extends over 14 amino acids. J was trimmed by 4 bases and V by 5 bases; bases with no gene match: 7. Looked up from germline, CDR1 is LNHDA and CDR2 is SQIVND (reference sequence). The DNA for the CDR3 is TGTGCCAGTAGTCCGCCGGGACAGTCCTATGGCTACACCTTC. Translation: CASSPPGQSYGYTF.

The J gene is TRBJ2-7, the V gene TRBV5-6, with 10 bases fitting TRBD1. V lost 5 bases and J lost 7; bases outside the gene matches: 9. The CDR3 covers 14 residues. The V gene's germline CDR1 is SGHDT and CDR2 YYEEEE. The CDR3 DNA is TGTGCCAGCAGTTGGACAGGGGGGGAGGAGGAGCAGTACTTC. This translates into CASSWTGGEEEQYF.

The rearrangement uses TRBV19 and TRBJ2-7; D call uncertain. Germline V gives CDR1 LNHDA, CDR2 SQIVND (reference sequence). V gave up 3 bases and J gave up 5 bases, with 14 bases separating them. This CDR3 has 14 residues. The CDR3 DNA reads as TGTGCCAGTAGTATCCTCGACGGCCCCAACGAGCAGTACTTC. Encoded protein: CASSILDGPNEQYF.

J is TRBJ2-7 and V is TRBV19; 7 bases align to TRBD1. The CDR3 totals 13 residues. CDR1 and CDR2 (germline): LNHDA, SQIVND (reference sequence). Trimming took 7 bases from V and 1 from J; bases not matched to a gene: 4. Written as DNA, the CDR3 is TGTGCCAGTAAGAGGGACAGTTCCTACGAGCAGTACTTC. The encoded protein is CASKRDSSYEQYF.

This clone occurred once. The rearrangement uses TRBV7-6 and TRBJ2-5; tentative D call: TRBD1 (6 bases). The V end lost 3 bases, the J end lost 2 bases, and 25 bases lay between the germline ends. The CDR3 length is 19 residues. Germline-derived CDR1 and CDR2 are SGHVS and FNYEAQ. CDR3 coding DNA: TGTGCCAGCAGCTTGGTCGGTTTGGGGCCTGGGGGCGTTCAAGAGACCCAGTACTTC. This encodes CASSLVGLGPGGVQETQYF.

This chain connects TRBV27 to TRBJ2-7; D is possibly TRBD1 (6 bases). The ends were cut back, 0 bases at V and 2 bases at J, with 23 bases in the middle. Germline-derived CDR1 and CDR2 are MNHEY and SMNVEV (reference sequence). The CDR3 spans 19 residues. CDR3 DNA: TGTGCCAGCAGTTTATCGCCCCAGGGGTCTCTCAGGGCCCCCTACGAGCAGTACTTC. As protein: CASSLSPQGSLRAPYEQYF.

The chain couples TRBV14 to TRBJ2-6; D remains unclear. Trimming shortened V by 1 base and J by 0 bases, and 10 bases separated the two germline ends. CDR1 SGHDN and CDR2 FVKESK come from the germline V gene. This CDR3 is built from 17 residues. For the CDR3, the DNA is TGTGCCAGCAGCCAAGGCAGAGCAAGCTCTGGGGCCAACGTCCTGACTTTC. Translating gives CASSQGRASSGANVLTF. Using reference TRBV14 and TRBJ2-6 for the parts outside the CDR3, the full variable domain is EAGVTQFPSHSVIEKGQTVTLRCDPISGHDNLYWYRRVMGKEIKFLLHFVKESKQDESGMPNNRFLAERTGGTYSTLKVQPAELEDSGVYFCASSQGRASSGANVLTFGAGSRLTVL.

This clone appeared a few times. The chain carries TRBV5-1 and TRBJ2-7; D is uncertain. Trimming cost V 2 bases and J 3 bases, with 9 bases left between them. The CDR3 totals 13 residues. Germline V CDR1 and CDR2: SGHRS, YFSETQ. CDR3 DNA sequence: TGCGCCAGCAGCTTCTTAGCCGGCTACGAGCAGTACTTC. Protein sequence: CASSFLAGYEQYF.

J is TRBJ1-2 and V is TRBV5-6, with 7 nucleotides matching TRBD1. The V and J ends lost 3 bases and 2 bases, in that order; junction bases with no gene match: 1. This CDR3 comprises 13 residues. CDR1 and CDR2 from the germline V gene are SGHDT and YYEEEE. The chain's CDR3 is CASSSTGNYGYTF. CDR3 in DNA: TGTGCCAGCAGCTCGACAGGGAACTATGGCTACACCTTC.

V and J are TRBV29-1 and TRBJ2-2, with 10 bases identical to TRBD1. Trimming removed 5 bases from V and 6 bases from J; junction bases left unmatched: 6. The germline V gene encodes CDR1 SQVTM and CDR2 ANQGSEA. This CDR3 is built from 14 residues. CDR3 coding DNA: TGCAGCGTTTCCCGGACAGGGGGAGCCGGGGAGCTGTTTTTT. As protein: CSVSRTGGAGELFF.

V usage is TRBV18 and J usage is TRBJ1-2, with TRBD1 matching 7 bases. The junction had 9 bases not matched to a gene; V was cut back by 2 bases and J by 6 bases. Germline V CDR1 and CDR2: KGHSH, LQKENI. The CDR3 runs 15 residues. The CDR3 protein is CASSPFSGTANGYTF. Here the CDR3 DNA reads TGTGCCAGCTCACCATTTTCCGGGACAGCAAATGGCTACACCTTC.

CDR3 coding DNA: TGTGCCAGTAGCAATGGGTACAGCGGCTATGGCTACACCTTC. This gives the protein CASSNGYSGYGYTF. This chain links TRBV19 with TRBJ1-2; D remains ambiguous. CDR1 and CDR2 (germline): LNHDA, SQIVND (reference sequence). This CDR3 has 14 residues. Trimming stripped 6 bases from V and 4 bases from J, with 15 bases between.

This clone occurred many times. V usage is TRBV6-1 and J usage is TRBJ2-7, with 7 bases fitting TRBD1. This CDR3 comprises 17 residues. V was clipped by 2 bases and J by 0 bases; unmatched bases: 10. CDR1 and CDR2 from the germline V gene are MNHNS and SASEGT. CDR3 in DNA: TGTGCCAGCAGTGAAAGAGGGATACAGGGGAGCTCCTACGAGCAGTACTTC. This translates into CASSERGIQGSSYEQYF.